Sequencing of this TCR beta chain was carried out in a study of HIV-infected patients and healthy controls. Alpha and beta constant-region primers primed reverse transcription of around 0.5 ug RNA. Alpha and beta chain libraries were made separately by chain-specific third strand synthesis with multiplexing indices. MiXCR, run by TCRdb on the 5' RACE reads, gives a single entry per CDR3 protein. Altogether 15,000 to 19,000 distinct CDR3 sequences are present, around 6.7% being singletons, with the ten largest covering around 7.9%. Judged by abundance, this clonotype is medium-sized. The repertoire came from unfractionated whole blood and reflected all unsorted peripheral T cells. Sequences were obtained from blood. This clonotype originated in an adult in good health.

The CDR3 here is CASSVDLGQGAGGADTQYF. The CDR3 bases are TGTGCCAGCAGCGTAGATTTGGGACAGGGGGCTGGGGGCGCAGATACGCAGTATTTT. The chain links TRBV9 to TRBJ2-3; TRBD1 aligns across 12 bases. CDR3 size: 19 residues. Germline V gives CDR1 SGDLS, CDR2 YYNGEE. V trimming: 0 bases; J trimming: 4 bases; junction bases outside the gene matches: 12.